This T cell receptor beta chain was recovered during a study of OX40 agonist ivuxolimab in advanced cancers. Study information: Ivuxolimab was administered intravenously to patients at 0.01 to 10 mg/kg every 2 weeks. Allowance was made for prior anti-PD-1, anti-PD-L1 or anti-CTLA-4 therapy, and about 40% had some.

Germline V gene sequence: CDR1 SGHRS, CDR2 YFSETQ. The CDR3 totals 16 residues. V was clipped by 4 bases and J by 7 bases; unmatched bases: 11. On this clone itself: No antigen is known for it.

The protocol was immunoSEQ multiplex PCR, while the TCRdb copy is restricted to in-frame clones and leaves out a portion. The data show 75,000 to 95,000 clones, 75% to 90% seen once. Study observations and caveats: At 0.1 to 3.0 mg/kg, clonal expansion of CD4+ and CD8+ blood T cells had occurred by week 6. Mean expanded clone counts were higher in CD8+ than CD4+ T cells.

The clonotype comes from an adult with an advanced solid tumor such as melanoma, head and neck, liver or kidney cancer. This specimen was CD4+ or CD8+ T cells sorted from blood, taken in a trial of the OX40 agonist ivuxolimab. The rearrangement links TRBV5-1 to TRBJ2-3, with 11 bases lining up with TRBD2. The CDR3 spells CASSPPVAGGPNTQYF. The CDR3 bases are TGCGCCAGCAGCCCGCCGGTAGCGGGAGGGCCGAATACGCAGTATTTT.